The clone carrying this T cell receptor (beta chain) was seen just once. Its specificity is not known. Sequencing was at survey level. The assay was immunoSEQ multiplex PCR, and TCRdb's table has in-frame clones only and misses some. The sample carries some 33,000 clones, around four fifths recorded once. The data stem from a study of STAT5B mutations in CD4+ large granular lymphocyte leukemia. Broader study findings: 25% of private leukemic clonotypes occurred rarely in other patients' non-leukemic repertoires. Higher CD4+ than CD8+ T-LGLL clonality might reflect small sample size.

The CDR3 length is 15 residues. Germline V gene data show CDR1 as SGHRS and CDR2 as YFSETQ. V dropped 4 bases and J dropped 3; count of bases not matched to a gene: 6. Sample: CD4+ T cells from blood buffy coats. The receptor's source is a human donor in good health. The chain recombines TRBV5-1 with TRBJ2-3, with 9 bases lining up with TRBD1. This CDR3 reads CASSQQGQGTDTQYF. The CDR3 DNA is TGCGCCAGCAGCCAGCAGGGACAGGGAACAGATACGCAGTATTTT. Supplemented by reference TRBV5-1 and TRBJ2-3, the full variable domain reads KAGVTQTPRYLIKTRGQQVTLSCSPISGHRSVSWYQQTPGQGLQFLFEYFSETQRNKGNFPGRFSGRQFSNSRSEMNVSTLELGDSALYLCASSQQGQGTDTQYFGPGTRLTVL.